This TCR beta chain comes out of a study of cytomegalovirus exposure and HLA in healthy donors (dated by TCRdb to the late 2010s). As for the study more broadly: An earlier analysis of 587 of the donors reported 250 to 350 Gb of sequence data and some 110 million unique TCR beta sequences obtained from roughly 170 million T cells. Of the 398 genotyped donors, 81% were placed in the genetic ancestry cluster associated with self-reported Caucasian donors. Donor age, sex, ethnicity and CMV serostatus were compiled together with the repertoire data. Using immunosequencing, the study profiled T cell repertoires from fewer than 700 subjects and related those repertoires to cytomegalovirus serostatus. A later analysis re-examined previously published TCR beta repertoires from roughly 720 donors and added high-resolution HLA genotyping to investigate patterns of TCR occurrence. Approximately 310 gigabases of sequencing data and roughly 80 million unique TCR sequences made up an early release that covered nearly 650 HLA-typed donors. A later genetic analysis took genome-wide SNP genotypes for about three fifths of the roughly 700 donors and used that subset as a discovery cohort. High-throughput TCR immunosequencing, statistical association of individual TCRs with disease status, and machine learning were combined to predict cytomegalovirus infection status. Typing coverage varied by locus: about 620-630 donors for A, B, C, DRB1 and DQB1; around 560 for DQA1; over 600 for DPA1; under 490 for DPB1. In addition to the first cohort of roughly 700 subjects, a separate validation cohort of around 110 different subjects was used. To decide whether each TCR beta V gene segment behaved as functional or pseudogenic, an earlier analysis of some 600 of the donors relied on high-throughput TCR beta sequencing. The aim of the study was to test whether cataloging public T cell receptors could identify signatures of past pathogen exposure. Among some 410 genotyped donors of the cohort, an average of roughly 240,000 unique TCR beta nucleotide sequences were sequenced per donor, around a sixth of them non-productive. Both class I and class II loci were covered by HLA typing, at four-digit resolution. Every repertoire in the discovery cohort had been generated on one and the same sequencing platform. A handful of DR-DQ haplotypes were handled as single units for association and clustering because linkage in the cohort was strong. The later analysis used no new phenotypic data to find candidate immune exposures, relying instead on TCR beta sequences and their occurrence across donors. Results the study describes overall, beyond this receptor: This cohort had only TCR beta chains sequenced, and the lack of alpha or paired-chain data limited which features could be detected. When HLA alleles, especially DR and DQ, strongly co-occurred, attributing TCR associations to individual alleles was difficult. A later analysis found that TCR association rates varied across HLA loci, with DRB1 alleles showing the most associated TCRs and HLA-C alleles the fewest. In vitro tests confirmed that a few of the cytomegalovirus-associated TCR beta chains recognize cytomegalovirus antigens. The classifier was reported to diagnose cytomegalovirus status with high specificity and sensitivity in both the original and validation cohorts. HLA typing was unavailable for some donors at each locus, so association tests used only the typed subset. A further reported finding was that TCR beta sequences accurately predicted the HLA-A and HLA-B alleles for most subjects in the first cohort. A later analysis found that most CMV-associated TCR beta chains appeared HLA-restricted, with HLA associations seemingly driven largely by CMV exposure. It was suggested by the authors that the approach could potentially be generalized to other disease states and immunological phenotypes. Because counts were too low, about 15 rarely observed V segments, including chromosome 9 orphons, were left out of the earlier analysis of a few hundred of the donors. Across donors, most TCR sequences were observed very rarely, whereas some public TCRs were present in many individuals. An earlier analysis of around 540 of the donors showed that most TCR beta V segments appeared in productive rearrangements either about 87% or about 30% of the time, which broadly matched IMGT annotations. A later analysis reported that several top co-occurrence clusters appeared linked to parvovirus B19, influenza, CMV and Epstein-Barr virus. Correlated functional status among segregating V segments might be attributable to linkage disequilibrium, but an unknown experimental factor could not be ruled out. The sequencing pipeline was judged likely to have produced a cluster of highly shared sequence variants as a technical artifact. A later genetic analysis associated a missense DCLRE1C variant with V-gene and J-gene trimming of TCR beta chains, and an independent cohort replicated the association. Some IMGT-functional V segments, including TRBV6-2 and TRBV6-3, could not be told apart with the 87-base-pair reads, so those segments were excluded. Roughly uniform sequencing depth across donors was assumed in presence/absence analyses, although this assumption may not hold. Specific HLA alleles were associated with more than 15,000 TCR beta sequences at a false discovery rate of 0.05 in a later analysis. The only immune exposure information available for the cohort was CMV serostatus. Compared with the 666-donor mean, donors in an Asian-associated ancestry cluster had fewer N-insertions in productive TCRs, according to a later genetic analysis. In a later analysis, HLA-associated TCR beta chains showed more clonal expansion and lower generation probabilities than non-associated chains that were equally common. A total of around 150 TCR beta chains were listed by the study as associated with cytomegalovirus.

The cohort consisted of 670 or so healthy bone marrow donors. Cohort members were all nominally healthy when sampled, although unrecorded immune exposures were likely present. The donor was CMV seronegative and was included in the group of several hundred seronegative cohort members. A peripheral blood sample was collected from each donor, and TCR beta sequencing was performed on peripheral blood mononuclear cells. The Qiagen DNeasy Blood Extraction Kit was used to extract genomic DNA from the blood cell samples. CDR1 and CDR2 (SEHNR, FQNEAQ) derive from the germline V gene (reference sequence). A distance of 12 bases separates the germline ends of V and J, which lose 3 bases and 0 bases respectively. The CDR3, cysteine through phenylalanine, is 16 amino acids long. Left in the record is the CDR3 DNA by itself, 48 bases read in frame from the first base. About this clone itself: What antigen it recognizes has not been identified. Per-base qualities were not stored, and no clone one base away is much larger.

Libraries were prepared through the immunoSEQ multiplex PCR assay. For the multiplex PCR, a mixture combining 60 forward primers for TCR Vbeta segments and 13 reverse primers for TCR Jbeta segments was used. The CDR3 region of rearranged TCR beta genes was amplified from genomic DNA with a multiplex PCR assay. The amplified TCR beta libraries were sequenced on the Illumina HiSeq System as 87-base-pair reads. On the study's bioinformatics: In a later analysis, 80 million or so unique TCR beta chains were counted across the 690 or so repertoires, and about 9.9 million of these chains were shared by at least two donors. Raw reads were error-corrected and collapsed into unique sequences with a nearest-neighbor algorithm that merged closely related sequences to remove PCR and sequencing errors. CDR3 sequences were aligned to IMGT reference sequences to assign V, D and J gene segments. For a sequence to be retained, at least a six-nucleotide match to both a V gene segment and a J gene segment was required. Rearrangements were classified as productive when the CDR3 lacked stop codons and remained in frame with V and J, and all other rearrangements were classified as non-productive. Following IMGT convention, CDR3 was defined as the stretch from the second conserved V-encoded cysteine up to the conserved J-encoded phenylalanine. Sequences without an unambiguous match to a single V gene segment were excluded from the earlier analysis of several hundred of the donors. In an earlier analysis of roughly 500 of the donors, V segments were called functional above 56.7% productive rearrangements and were called segregating when the between-donor standard deviation exceeded 5%. A statistical classification framework was built to diagnose cytomegalovirus status from the catalog of TCR beta chain sequences. A later analysis assigned V and J genes by comparing TCR nucleotide sequences with IMGT/GENE-DB human TR gene sequences. A later analysis assigned CDR3 sequences and most-parsimonious VDJ recombination scenarios with the TCRdist pipeline. A later analysis defined each TCR beta chain by its CDR3 amino acid sequence plus V-gene family, and excluded reads lacking a unique V-gene family. As a way to deal with suspected cross-contamination and a sequencing artifact, a later analysis dropped 450 to 700 nucleotide sequences that were highly shared and had low generation probability. For each public chain, a later analysis derived a clonal expansion index from normalized ranks of inferred template counts within each repertoire. In a later analysis, generation probabilities were computed with a VDJ recombination model fitted to out-of-frame rearrangements, and the resulting probabilities were checked against IGoR. In a later analysis, hypergeometric tests were used to score TCR-TCR, TCR-HLA and TCR-CMV co-occurrence, with a repertoire-size bias correction applied to TCR pairs. In a later analysis, false discovery rates were estimated by permuting HLA or CMV assignments 20 times. A later analysis grouped co-occurring TCRs with DBSCAN, adding TCRdist sequence similarity when clustering within HLA-allele-positive subsets. Co-occurrence clustering excluded repertoires with fewer than 30,000 or more than 120,000 public chains, plus five with anomalous nucleotide sharing. Held by TCRdb, this immuneACCESS table contains in-frame sequences only and omits some clones. Under half of the omission traces to an unresolved V gene where checked; the cause of the rest is unknown. V, J and clone size derive from that table, while D and trimming were established from the DNA sequence. This sample lists around 55,000 clones; roughly 77% were detected once. The ten most abundant clones make up approximately 2.3% of the sample.

The rearranged chain carries TRBV7-9 and TRBJ1-5, with no confident D gene call. The source of this sequence is a female donor in good health and CMV-seronegative. The specimen sequenced was PBMCs. The DNA sequence reads TGTGCCAGCAGCTTGGAGGGAGGAGGTAGCAATCAGCCCCAGCATTTT. This encodes CASSLEGGGSNQPQHF.